This entry describes one TCR beta chain. This sample was taken from a study of cytomegalovirus exposure and HLA in healthy donors. With 60 Vbeta and 13 Jbeta primers, the PCR was carried out. Only in-frame clones appear in the TCRdb table, and some are missing; sequencing was by immunoSEQ multiplex PCR. Its clone listing holds roughly 120,000 clones. Germline V gene lookup returns CDR1 SEHNR and CDR2 FQNEAQ (reference sequence). The CDR3 has 13 amino acids. The sequenced sample was PBMCs. This chain uses TRBV7-9 with TRBJ2-5, with 7 bases lining up with TRBD2. Near its end, the DNA agrees better with TRBJ2-7, so the J call may be wrong. The receptor's source is a man between 18 and 35 years old in good health and CMV-seronegative. CDR3 DNA: TGTGCCAGCCTTGGGGGGGACGGCTACGAGCAGTACTTC. Amino acids: CASLGGDGYEQYF.